Listed here are 24 T cell receptor beta chains from one sample, sequenced in a study of radiotherapy plus CTLA-4 blockade in lung cancer. Profiling relied on immunoSEQ multiplex PCR, and the TCRdb table lists in-frame clones only, not all of them. Here the sample spans tens of thousands of clones, approximately 85% being singletons. The material was peripheral blood, obtained from a patient treated with radiotherapy plus ipilimumab. The receptors stem from a human donor with non-small cell lung cancer who had stable disease on radiotherapy plus ipilimumab.

This chain links TRBV7-2 with TRBJ2-3, with D hard to call. Germline CDR1 and CDR2: SGHTA and FQGNSA. Trimming shortened V by 1 base and J by 5 bases, and 7 bases separated the two germline ends. CDR3 size: 13 residues. CDR3 protein: CASSLVARDTQYF. As DNA, the CDR3 is TGTGCCAGCAGCTTAGTAGCTAGAGATACGCAGTATTTT.

The J gene is TRBJ1-6, the V gene TRBV5-6, with no clear D. The CDR3 totals 14 residues. The V and J ends lost 1 base and 7 bases respectively, with 9 bases between them. Germline assignment: CDR1 SGHDT and CDR2 YYEEEE. The CDR3 sequence is CASSLLQQNSPLHF. Here the CDR3 DNA reads TGTGCCAGCAGCTTGTTACAGCAAAATTCACCCCTCCACTTT.

The rearrangement joins TRBV28 to TRBJ2-6; a possible D gene is TRBD2 (5 bases). Between the trimmed V and J ends, which lost 3 bases and 1 base, there was a span of 10 bases. The CDR3 spans 16 residues. Germline V gives CDR1 MDHEN, CDR2 SYDVKM. CDR3 amino acids: CASSLKGLSGANVLTF. The CDR3 nucleotides read TGTGCCAGCAGTTTGAAAGGACTTTCTGGGGCCAACGTCCTGACTTTC.

The V call is TRBV2, the J call TRBJ2-1, with D possibly TRBD1 on 6 matching bases. The CDR3 has 14 amino acids. Per the germline V gene, CDR1 is SNHLY and CDR2 is FYNNEI. V dropped 4 bases and J dropped 2 bases, with 9 bases sitting between them. CDR3 DNA sequence: TGTGCCAGCAGTGCCGCAGGGGCCTACAATGAGCAGTTCTTC. As protein: CASSAAGAYNEQFF.

V is TRBV7-8 and J is TRBJ1-3; the D is unclear. Germline V CDR1 and CDR2: SGHVS, FQNEAQ. This CDR3 region has 17 residues. The V end lost 0 bases, the J end lost 0 bases, and 12 bases lay between the germline ends. CDR3: CASSLARTGSSGNTIYF. CDR3 sequence (DNA): TGTGCCAGCAGCTTAGCCCGGACGGGGAGCTCTGGAAACACCATATATTTT.

This clone was detected a few times. The chain links TRBV28 to TRBJ1-4; no reliable D call. The CDR3 has 13 residues. CDR1 is MDHEN and CDR2 is SYDVKM in the germline V gene. The V end was cut by 5 bases, the J end by 5 bases, with 9 bases between. This CDR3 is CASSIIQNEKLFF. CDR3 in DNA: TGTGCCAGCAGTATTATACAGAATGAAAAACTGTTTTTT.

A few counts support this clone. The genes are TRBV6-6 and TRBJ1-1; 8 positions agree with TRBD1. The CDR3 sequence is 12 residues long. Germline CDR1 and CDR2: MNHNY and SVGAGI (reference sequence). The V segment lost 5 bases and the J segment 8 bases; nucleotides outside the gene matches: 4. The CDR3 coding sequence is TGTGCCAGCAGTAAGGGGGACAGGGAAGCTTTCTTT. Protein sequence: CASSKGDREAFF.

V gene TRBV19 combines with J gene TRBJ2-5; 9 nucleotides align to TRBD1. Per the germline V gene, CDR1 is LNHDA and CDR2 is SQIVND (reference sequence). V lost 3 bases to trimming and J lost 4 bases; unmatched junction nucleotides: 3. The CDR3 runs to 14 residues. The CDR3 sequence is CASSILQGAETQYF. Written as DNA, the CDR3 is TGTGCCAGTAGTATTTTACAGGGGGCAGAGACCCAGTACTTC.

The V and J genes are TRBV5-1 and TRBJ2-5; 11 bases fit TRBD2. The DNA end favors TRBJ2-7, so the J call may be wrong. CDR1 and CDR2 (germline): SGHRS, YFSETQ. The length of the CDR3 is 16 residues. CDR3 in amino acids: CASSFLTSGSFNEQYF. Here the CDR3 DNA reads TGCGCCAGCAGCTTCCTTACTAGCGGGAGTTTCAACGAGCAGTACTTC.

The chain recombines TRBV6-5 with TRBJ2-7; 7 nucleotides align to TRBD2. The CDR3 is 14 residues long. The germline V gene has CDR1 MNHEY and CDR2 SVGAGI. The V and J ends lost 4 bases and 5 bases, in that order; junction bases with no gene match: 8. For the CDR3, the DNA is TGTGCCAGCAGTTCTGGCGGGAGTTTCCACGAGCAGTACTTC. It encodes CASSSGGSFHEQYF.

The chain links TRBV6-6 to TRBJ2-5; D is perhaps TRBD1 (6 bases). The CDR3 sequence is 13 residues long. With 6 bases removed from V and 5 bases from J, the gap between germline ends came to 13 bases. Germline values: CDR1 MNHNY, CDR2 SVGAGI (reference sequence). The CDR3 DNA is TGTGCCAGCAGCCCCGGGACATTGGAGACCCAGTACTTC. Its translation is CASSPGTLETQYF.

The genes are TRBV9 and TRBJ2-5; a possible D gene is TRBD2 (5 bases). Trimming took 0 bases from V and 11 from J, leaving 14 bases between them. Germline CDR1 reads SGDLS; CDR2 reads YYNGEE. The CDR3 contains 13 residues. CDR3 protein: CASSVDPGREQYF. CDR3 sequence (DNA): TGTGCCAGCAGCGTAGACCCGGGAAGAGAGCAGTACTTC.

This clone was seen more than once but under ten times. This chain uses TRBV19 with TRBJ2-6; no firm D call. The CDR3 has 14 residues. The V end was cut by 7 bases, the J end by 1 base, with 8 bases between. From germline, CDR1 is LNHDA and CDR2 SQIVND (reference sequence). The CDR3 DNA reads TGTGCCAGTAACCTTAGATCTGGGGCCAACGTCCTGACTTTC. Protein sequence: CASNLRSGANVLTF.

This clone was counted only a few times. The chain is built from TRBV10-2 and TRBJ2-7, with 7 bases that match TRBD2. Germline CDR1 and CDR2: WSHSY and SAAADI. This CDR3 comprises 14 residues. V was clipped by 6 bases and J by 5 bases; unmatched bases: 10. CDR3 residues: CASRSWTSGNEQYF. The DNA for the CDR3 is TGCGCCAGCAGGTCTTGGACTAGTGGTAACGAGCAGTACTTC.

The chain carries TRBV27 and TRBJ2-1, with 8 bases that match TRBD2. The V gene end was trimmed by 2 bases and the J gene end by 8 bases; junction bases not matched to a gene: 5. The CDR3 covers 14 residues. Germline V gives CDR1 MNHEY, CDR2 SMNVEV (reference sequence). CDR3 sequence reads: CASSLRGGYYEQFF. CDR3 DNA: TGTGCCAGCAGTTTACGGGGGGGGTATTATGAGCAGTTCTTC.

The chain uses TRBV5-1 and TRBJ2-7, with a possible D match to TRBD1 (5 bases). The CDR3 covers 15 residues. Germline values: CDR1 SGHRS, CDR2 YFSETQ. V dropped 2 bases and J dropped 2 bases, with 14 bases sitting between them. The CDR3 DNA reads as TGCGCCAGCAGCTTTTCTGGACACTCAACCTACGAGCAGTACTTC. Its protein is CASSFSGHSTYEQYF. Full variable domain (rest looked up from reference TRBV5-1 and TRBJ2-7): KAGVTQTPRYLIKTRGQQVTLSCSPISGHRSVSWYQQTPGQGLQFLFEYFSETQRNKGNFPGRFSGRQFSNSRSEMNVSTLELGDSALYLCASSFSGHSTYEQYFGPGTRLTVT.

This rearrangement joins TRBV11-2 to TRBJ2-1; 9 nucleotides agree with TRBD2. Germline CDR1 is SGHAT and CDR2 is FQNNGV. The CDR3 contains 16 residues. V lost 8 bases, J lost 4 bases, and 12 bases stayed unmatched. CDR3 sequence: CASRTAGGRVYNEQFF. The CDR3 DNA reads TGTGCCAGCCGAACCGCCGGCGGGAGGGTGTACAATGAGCAGTTCTTC.

The J gene is TRBJ1-1, the V gene TRBV28; D is unclear. The V end was cut by 8 bases, the J end by 4 bases, with 8 bases between. Germline V CDR1 and CDR2: MDHEN, SYDVKM. CDR3 length: 11 residues. The chain's CDR3 is CASHEGTEAFF. The CDR3 DNA follows: TGTGCCAGCCATGAGGGCACTGAAGCTTTCTTT.

The chain recombines TRBV6-1 with TRBJ1-1, with D possibly matching TRBD1 (5 bases). CDR3 size: 13 residues. Trimming cost V 6 bases and J 1 base, with 9 bases left between them. Germline CDR1 is MNHNS and CDR2 is SASEGT. In DNA form, the CDR3 reads TGTGCCAGCAGCTGGGGGGGGAACACTGAAGCTTTCTTT. Its translation: CASSWGGNTEAFF.

CDR3 amino acids: CASSPGVPNEQFF. DNA for the CDR3: TGTGCCAGCAGCCCCGGGGTACCCAATGAGCAGTTCTTC. The V gene is TRBV5-4, the J gene TRBJ2-1; D perhaps matches TRBD2 (5 bases). CDR1 SGHNT and CDR2 YYREEE come from the germline V gene (reference sequence). This CDR3 has 13 residues. V lost 4 bases to trimming and J lost 6 bases, with 11 bases between them.

V usage is TRBV7-2 and J usage is TRBJ1-3, with D hard to call. V lost 1 base to trimming and J lost 0 bases, with 10 bases between them. Germline V CDR1 and CDR2: SGHTA, FQGNSA. There are 16 residues in the CDR3. The CDR3, as DNA: TGTGCCAGCAGCTTAGGCAGGCCGATCTCTGGAAACACCATATATTTT. As protein: CASSLGRPISGNTIYF.

This clone occurred once. This chain uses TRBV7-2 with TRBJ2-5; TRBD1 matches at 7 bases. Germline lookup yields CDR1 SGHTA and CDR2 FQGNSA. This CDR3 comprises 15 residues. V was pared by 7 bases and J by 5 bases, with 13 bases of the junction left unmatched. The CDR3 bases are TGTGCCAGCACCTCGGACAGGCCTAGATCGGAGACCCAGTACTTC. It specifies CASTSDRPRSETQYF.

V usage is TRBV27 and J usage is TRBJ2-7, with no clear D. The CDR3 is made up of 15 amino acids. CDR1 and CDR2 from the germline V gene are MNHEY and SMNVEV (reference sequence). Trimming took off 3 bases at V and 3 bases at J, with 15 bases between the two ends. CDR3 nucleotides: TGTGCCAGCAGTTTGAGGTCGCAAGGTCACTACGAGCAGTACTTC. Its translation is CASSLRSQGHYEQYF.

This chain links TRBV7-2 with TRBJ2-1; D gene uncertain. Deletions cut 1 base from V and 6 bases from J, with 10 bases between. The germline CDR1 and CDR2 sequences are SGHTA and FQGNSA. The CDR3 loop spans 14 amino acids. Here the CDR3 DNA reads TGTGCCAGCAGCTTAGTCGTGCCAGGCAATGAGCAGTTCTTC. This codes for CASSLVVPGNEQFF.